Below, 16 T cell receptor beta chains from the same sample are listed, as sequenced in a study of cytomegalovirus exposure and HLA in healthy donors. With 60 Vbeta and 13 Jbeta primers, the PCR was carried out. Sequencing used immunoSEQ multiplex PCR; TCRdb keeps in-frame clones, though not all of them. The repertoire holds 150,000 or so clones, 65% to 80% seen once, with approximately 3% in the top ten. The sample consisted of PBMCs. Receptors originate from a male donor in good health and CMV-seronegative.

J is TRBJ1-1 and V is TRBV7-3, with D unclear. V gave up 0 bases and J gave up 5 bases, with 4 bases separating them. The CDR3 is 12 residues long. Germline CDR1 reads SGHTA; CDR2 reads FQGTGA. The CDR3, as DNA: TGTGCCAGCAGCTTAACCGGGACTGAAGCTTTCTTT. It is translated as CASSLTGTEAFF.

This chain uses TRBV15 with TRBJ2-3; D may be TRBD2 (5 bases). Trimming left V 1 base short and J 4 bases short, with 12 bases between. The CDR3 runs 15 residues. Germline V CDR1 and CDR2: LNHNV, YYDKDF (reference sequence). The CDR3 sequence is CATSRAGLMADTQYF. For the CDR3, the DNA is TGTGCCACCAGCAGAGCGGGGTTGATGGCAGATACGCAGTATTTT.

This chain joins TRBV11-2 and TRBJ2-7; 9 bases agree with TRBD1. CDR3 length: 18 residues. The junction had 17 bases not matched to a gene; V was cut back by 5 bases and J by 3 bases. Germline CDR1 is SGHAT and CDR2 is FQNNGV. In DNA, the CDR3 is TGTGCCAGCAGCGTCCACCCGCCCTGGGACAGGGAGGGCTACGAGCAGTACTTC. Its translation is CASSVHPPWDREGYEQYF. Filled out from reference TRBV11-2 and TRBJ2-7, the complete variable domain reads EAGVAQSPRYKIIEKRQSVAFWCNPISGHATLYWYQQILGQGPKLLIQFQNNGVVDDSQLPKDRFSAERLKGVDSTLKIQPAKLEDSAVYLCASSVHPPWDREGYEQYFGPGTRLTVT.

In its sample, this clone was seen a few times. The rearrangement links TRBV29-1 to TRBJ2-1; 7 nucleotides match TRBD2. This CDR3 spans 14 amino acids. J gave up 3 bases and V 3 bases, and 5 bases lay outside the gene matches. The V gene's germline CDR1 is SQVTM and CDR2 ANQGSEA. CDR3 loop: CSVDRAGDYNEQFF. The CDR3 DNA sequence: TGCAGCGTTGACCGGGCGGGAGACTACAATGAGCAGTTCTTC.

The chain recombines TRBV14 with TRBJ1-3; no reliable D call. The V and J ends lost 4 bases and 0 bases respectively, with 10 bases between them. This CDR3 spans 15 amino acids. The germline V gene encodes CDR1 SGHDN and CDR2 FVKESK. CDR3 sequence reads: CASSPLGISGNTIYF. CDR3 in DNA: TGTGCCAGCAGCCCCCTCGGGATCTCTGGAAACACCATATATTTT.

The V and J genes are TRBV7-2 and TRBJ1-5; D uncertain. The CDR3 has 15 residues. Between the trimmed V and J ends, which lost 2 bases and 0 bases, there was a span of 8 bases. The germline V gene encodes CDR1 SGHTA and CDR2 FQGNSA. The CDR3 bases are TGTGCCAGCAGCTTAATAATCAGTAGCAATCAGCCCCAGCATTTT. It yields the protein CASSLIISSNQPQHF.

V is TRBV2 and J is TRBJ1-1; 7 bases are shared with TRBD1. The CDR3 covers 14 residues. Germline CDR1 and CDR2: SNHLY and FYNNEI. V trimming: 8 bases; J trimming: 4 bases; junction bases outside the gene matches: 10. The chain's CDR3 is CASSGQAGITEAFF. Written as DNA, the CDR3 is TGTGCCAGCTCCGGACAGGCCGGTATCACTGAAGCTTTCTTT.

The rearrangement uses TRBV6-5 and TRBJ2-1, with 8 bases fitting TRBD2. V lost 6 bases, J lost 4 bases, and 8 bases stayed unmatched. The CDR3 has 15 amino acids. The germline gives CDR1 MNHEY, CDR2 SVGAGI. The CDR3 protein is CASRGLAGGYNEQFF. The CDR3 coding sequence is TGTGCCAGCAGGGGTCTAGCGGGCGGGTACAATGAGCAGTTCTTC.

This rearrangement joins TRBV28 to TRBJ2-7; 8 bases line up with TRBD2. The V and J ends lost 2 bases and 3 bases, in that order; junction bases with no gene match: 3. Germline-derived CDR1 and CDR2 are MDHEN and SYDVKM. CDR3 length: 14 amino acids. This chain's CDR3 is CASSLGAGDYEQYF. In nucleotides, the CDR3 is TGTGCCAGCAGTTTAGGAGCGGGGGACTACGAGCAGTACTTC.

As regards this clone: A read error may account for a junction end that differs from germline. The V gene is TRBV6-1, the J gene TRBJ1-4; possibly TRBD1 for D (6 bases). There are 15 residues in the CDR3. Per the germline V gene, CDR1 is MNHNS and CDR2 is SASEGT. The CDR3 sequence: CASSEGTVRGEELFF. CDR3 DNA: TGTGCCAGCAGTGAAGGGACAGTCCGCGGTGAAGAACTGTTTTTT.

V gene TRBV2 combines with J gene TRBJ2-1; 8 bases are shared with TRBD2. The CDR3 length is 15 residues. CDR1 and CDR2 (germline): SNHLY, FYNNEI. V dropped 8 bases and J dropped 2; count of bases not matched to a gene: 8. The CDR3 DNA reads as TGTGCCAGCGGAAAAGCGGGAGTGGCCTACAATGAGCAGTTCTTC. This translates into CASGKAGVAYNEQFF. Drawing the rest from reference TRBV2 and TRBJ2-1, the complete variable domain is EPEVTQTPSHQVTQMGQEVILRCVPISNHLYFYWYRQILGQKVEFLVSFYNNEISEKSEIFDDQFSVERPDGSNFTLKIRSTKLEDSAMYFCASGKAGVAYNEQFFGPGTRLTVL.

The chain recombines TRBV28 with TRBJ2-3; TRBD1 aligns across 9 bases. The germline gives CDR1 MDHEN, CDR2 SYDVKM. J gave up 2 bases and V 7 bases, and 4 bases lay outside the gene matches. CDR3 size: 14 residues. The CDR3 region is CASTGTGNTDTQYF. DNA for the CDR3: TGTGCCAGCACCGGGACAGGGAACACAGATACGCAGTATTTT. Complete variable domain (other parts from reference TRBV28 and TRBJ2-3): DVKVTQSSRYLVKRTGEKVFLECVQDMDHENMFWYRQDPGLGLRLIYFSYDVKMKEKGDIPEGYSVSREKKERFSLILESASTNQTSMYLCASTGTGNTDTQYFGPGTRLTVL.

This clone appeared a single time. The J gene is TRBJ2-5, the V gene TRBV6-5; 9 nucleotides agree with TRBD1. CDR3 size: 16 residues. Germline V gene lookup returns CDR1 MNHEY and CDR2 SVGAGI. V was clipped by 1 base and J by 2 bases; unmatched bases: 5. CDR3 residues: CASSYFGTGMQETQYF. Here the CDR3 DNA reads TGTGCCAGCAGTTACTTCGGGACAGGGATGCAAGAGACCCAGTACTTC.

The CDR3: CASSDSDRGAEQFF. The DNA of the CDR3 is TGTGCCAGCAGTGACTCTGATCGGGGTGCTGAGCAGTTCTTC. The V call is TRBV6-4, the J call TRBJ2-1; possibly TRBD2 for D (5 bases). CDR3 size: 14 residues. Germline loops: CDR1 MRHNA, CDR2 SNTAGT. The V end was cut by 0 bases, the J end by 9 bases, with 12 bases between.

The chain joins TRBV29-1 to TRBJ1-2; TRBD1 agrees at 7 bases. The CDR3 covers 15 residues. Germline-derived CDR1 and CDR2 are SQVTM and ANQGSEA. V trimming: 6 bases; J trimming: 3 bases; junction bases outside the gene matches: 13. The CDR3 DNA reads TGCAGCGTCGCAGGGGGACCAGGGGAATACTATGGCTACACCTTC. This gives the protein CSVAGGPGEYYGYTF.

The CDR3 nucleotides read TGTGCCAGTAGTATTCTTAGGGGACAGGGGAGAACCGGGGAGCTGTTTTTT. Encoded protein: CASSILRGQGRTGELFF. J is TRBJ2-2 and V is TRBV19, with 10 bases aligning to TRBD1. Germline V gene data show CDR1 as LNHDA and CDR2 as SQIVND (reference sequence). V was pared by 3 bases and J by 5 bases, with 9 bases of the junction left unmatched. This CDR3 contains 17 residues.